Below, one TCR beta chain is given with its context. This CDR3 is also generated by other DNA sequences in the sample. This record comes from a study of shared clonotypes between healthy human individuals. The protocol was immunoSEQ multiplex PCR, while the TCRdb copy is restricted to in-frame clones and leaves out a portion. Here the sample spans about a million clones, under 80% being singletons. The ends lost 6 bases at V and 5 bases at J; junction bases unmatched: 3. The germline V gene encodes CDR1 SNHLY and CDR2 FYNNEI. The CDR3 contains 14 residues. This TCR was sampled from a man aged 18 to 30 in good health. The genes are TRBV2 and TRBJ2-3, with 12 bases that match TRBD2. The material sequenced was memory CD4+ T cells sorted from blood. Noted subset: CD45RA-negative fraction. The chain's CDR3 is CASRPGLAGDTQYF. Written as DNA, the CDR3 is TGTGCCAGCAGACCGGGACTAGCGGGAGATACGCAGTATTTT.